This TCR beta chain was obtained from a study of T cell responses to AZD1222 COVID-19 vaccine. The assay was immunoSEQ multiplex PCR, and TCRdb's table has in-frame clones only and misses some. The sample contains over 120,000 clones, approximately 92% of which appear only once. About this clone itself: The antigen is undetermined.

After removal of 4 bases from V and 6 bases from J, the junction contained 8 bases not matched to a gene. The length of the CDR3 is 16 residues. Per the germline V gene, CDR1 is SGHTA and CDR2 is FQGTGA. Notes on the study in general: No day 14 peak samples; only post-peak repertoires were characterized.

The clonotype comes from an adult in good health. Material: peripheral blood, obtained on day 0 of AZD1222 vaccination. The chain is built from TRBV7-3 and TRBJ2-2; TRBD1 aligns across 10 bases. CDR3 coding DNA: TGTGCCAGCAGCTCCCCGGGACAGGGGAGTGCCGGGGAGCTGTTTTTT. Amino acids: CASSSPGQGSAGELFF.